The sequence of this T cell receptor beta chain was determined in a study of blood T cell repertoires in COVID-19. The CDR3 runs 15 residues. Germline CDR1 and CDR2: SGHAT and FQNNGV. V shed 4 bases and J 3 bases; nucleotides not matched to a gene: 9. Original methodology: Using reference gene primer amplification, nucleated cell counts were estimated. Libraries were prepared by immunoSEQ multiplex PCR; TCRdb keeps only in-frame clonotypes and omits some of them. Clone size and the V and J calls come from that table; the DNA yielded D and trimming. Of some 120,000 clones listed, 74% are singletons. The sequenced sample was peripheral blood. The V call is TRBV11-2, the J call TRBJ2-7, with TRBD2 matching 7 bases. This clonotype was obtained from a man between 60 and 75 years old with acute or convalescent COVID-19. The CDR3 sequence: CASSSRTLADYEQYF. CDR3 bases: TGTGCCAGCAGCTCCCGTACGCTAGCGGACTACGAGCAGTACTTC.